What follows are 32 T cell receptor beta chains derived from one specimen sequenced in a study of cytomegalovirus exposure and HLA in healthy donors. The study ran its PCR with 60 Vbeta and 13 Jbeta primers. The protocol was immunoSEQ multiplex PCR, while the TCRdb copy is restricted to in-frame clones and leaves out a portion. In the table there are around 93,000 clones, 82% of which are singletons. The sample taken for sequencing was PBMCs. These receptors all come from a man between 25 and 39 years old in good health and CMV-seropositive.

The genes are TRBV9 and TRBJ2-1; no reliable D call. Trimming took off 0 bases at V and 5 bases at J, with 6 bases between the two ends. The length of the CDR3 is 13 residues. Germline CDR1 SGDLS, CDR2 YYNGEE. The CDR3: CASSVAQNNEQFF. The CDR3 DNA is TGTGCCAGCAGCGTAGCACAGAACAATGAGCAGTTCTTC. Full variable domain (missing parts from reference TRBV9 and TRBJ2-1): DSGVTQTPKHLITATGQRVTLRCSPRSGDLSVYWYQQSLDQGLQFLIQYYNGEERAKGNILERFSAQQFPDLHSELNLSSLELGDSALYFCASSVAQNNEQFFGPGTRLTVL.

This clone appeared once. CDR3 bases: TGTGCCAGCAGCGTAGCCGGACAGAACACCGGGGAGCTGTTTTTT. Translation gives CASSVAGQNTGELFF. This chain connects TRBV9 to TRBJ2-2, with TRBD1 as a possible D gene (5 bases). Germline assignment: CDR1 SGDLS and CDR2 YYNGEE. CDR3 length equals 15 residues. Trimming stripped 0 bases from V and 1 base from J, with 7 bases between.

This clone came up a few times. The CDR3 reads CASSPSESYNEQFF. The CDR3 nucleotides read TGCGCCAGCAGCCCCTCCGAGAGTTACAATGAGCAGTTCTTC. V and J are TRBV4-1 and TRBJ2-1; D remains ambiguous. Germline CDR1 reads MGHRA; CDR2 reads YSYEKL. V was trimmed by 4 bases and J by 4 bases, leaving 11 bases between them. The CDR3 loop spans 14 amino acids.

The V and J genes are TRBV28 and TRBJ1-2; D possibly corresponds to TRBD1 (6 bases). CDR1 and CDR2 (germline): MDHEN, SYDVKM. V was pared by 1 base and J by 2 bases, with 17 bases between. CDR3 length equals 17 residues. The CDR3 DNA reads TGTGCCAGCAGTTTATATACCCCTCGGCAGGGGAACTATGGCTACACCTTC. This codes for CASSLYTPRQGNYGYTF.

The CDR3 DNA reads TGTGCCAGCAGCTTAAGGACGCTGGAGGCCCAAAACACCATATATTTT. Amino acid sequence: CASSLRTLEAQNTIYF. V usage is TRBV7-6 and J usage is TRBJ1-3; D not resolved. The CDR3 is 16 amino acids. CDR1 is SGHVS and CDR2 is FNYEAQ in the germline V gene. Trimming shortened V by 2 bases and J by 6 bases, and 17 bases separated the two germline ends.

The chain carries TRBV13 and TRBJ1-1; D uncertain. The germline CDR1 and CDR2 sequences are PRHDT and FYEKMQ (reference sequence). The CDR3 contains 15 residues. V was clipped by 2 bases and J by 3 bases, with 13 bases between them. In nucleotides, the CDR3 is TGTGCCAGCAGCTTAACCGTTGTACGGGACACTGAAGCTTTCTTT. Translating gives CASSLTVVRDTEAFF.

In this sample, this clone turned up a few times. The chain is built from TRBV7-9 and TRBJ1-5; 7 bases are shared with TRBD1. V shed 1 base, J shed 6 bases, and the junction held 0 bases outside the gene matches. CDR1 is SEHNR and CDR2 is FQNEAQ in the germline V gene (reference sequence). The CDR3 has 13 amino acids. The CDR3 coding sequence is TGTGCCAGCAGCTTAGGGGACAGTCAGCCCCAGCATTTT. Protein: CASSLGDSQPQHF.

V and J are TRBV9 and TRBJ2-1; weak D call: TRBD1 (6 bases). Germline CDR1 reads SGDLS; CDR2 reads YYNGEE. V was pared by 0 bases and J by 2 bases, with 15 bases between. This CDR3 region has 17 residues. The CDR3 protein is CASSVDPPGAAYNEQFF. CDR3 nucleotides: TGTGCCAGCAGCGTAGATCCCCCAGGGGCTGCCTACAATGAGCAGTTCTTC.

The chain employs TRBV9 and TRBJ2-1; D perhaps matches TRBD2 (6 bases). CDR3 length equals 15 residues. Germline V gene sequence: CDR1 SGDLS, CDR2 YYNGEE. V dropped 2 bases and J dropped 5 bases, with 14 bases sitting between them. The CDR3 sequence is CASSVGGTVNNEQFF. Here the CDR3 DNA reads TGTGCCAGCAGCGTTGGGGGGACGGTAAACAATGAGCAGTTCTTC.

This clone was seen a few times. The gene calls are TRBV6-4 and TRBJ2-3, with a possible D match to TRBD1 (6 bases). CDR3 length: 14 residues. Germline V gene sequence: CDR1 MRHNA, CDR2 SNTAGT. The V end was cut by 6 bases, the J end by 1 base, with 11 bases between. Here the CDR3 reads CASRQTGGTDTQYF. CDR3 sequence (DNA): TGTGCCAGCAGACAGACAGGAGGCACAGATACGCAGTATTTT.

The V gene is TRBV27, the J gene TRBJ1-5, with D hard to call. V dropped 1 base and J dropped 9 bases, with 10 bases sitting between them. This CDR3 spans 13 amino acids. Germline assignment: CDR1 MNHEY and CDR2 SMNVEV (reference sequence). The CDR3 here is CASSLFPFRPQHF. Here the CDR3 DNA reads TGTGCCAGCAGTTTATTCCCATTTAGGCCCCAGCATTTT.

V is TRBV4-2 and J is TRBJ1-3; 10 bases line up with TRBD1. Germline assignment: CDR1 LGHNA and CDR2 YNFKEQ. The J segment lost 0 bases and the V segment lost 4 bases, leaving 0 bases of the junction unmatched. The CDR3 is 15 residues long. In DNA, the CDR3 is TGTGCCAGCAGCCGGACAGGGGGCTCTGGAAACACCATATATTTT. Amino acids: CASSRTGGSGNTIYF.

The V call is TRBV4-1, the J call TRBJ1-2, with a tentative D call TRBD1 (5 bases). CDR3 length: 14 residues. The germline CDR1 and CDR2 sequences are MGHRA and YSYEKL. V lost 4 bases and J 2 bases, leaving 11 bases between the germline ends. The CDR3 nucleotides are TGCGCCAGCAGCCCCCAACAGGCGAACTATGGCTACACCTTC. It encodes CASSPQQANYGYTF.

This rearrangement joins TRBV28 to TRBJ1-5, with 8 bases fitting TRBD1. CDR1 is MDHEN and CDR2 is SYDVKM in the germline V gene. Trimming cost V 2 bases and J 5 bases; bases outside gene matches: 5. The CDR3 extends over 15 amino acids. The DNA for the CDR3 is TGTGCCAGCAGTTTAAGCAGGGGGCTGGATCAGCCCCAGCATTTT. It yields the protein CASSLSRGLDQPQHF.

The J gene is TRBJ2-7, the V gene TRBV11-1, with TRBD2 identical over 11 bases. Germline V gene sequence: CDR1 SGHAT, CDR2 FQDESV (reference sequence). After removal of 3 bases from V and 2 bases from J, the junction contained 3 bases not matched to a gene. The CDR3 loop spans 15 amino acids. The CDR3 coding sequence is TGTGCCAGCAGCTTGCGACTAGCGGGAACCTACGAGCAGTACTTC. It is translated as CASSLRLAGTYEQYF.

This sequence joins TRBV29-1 and TRBJ1-1; 7 nucleotides line up with TRBD1. The CDR3 is 16 residues long. CDR1 SQVTM and CDR2 ANQGSEA come from the germline V gene. V lost 5 bases and J lost 0; bases outside the gene matches: 12. As DNA, the CDR3 is TGCAGCGTTATCGGAGGAGGGGGCTCGATGAACACTGAAGCTTTCTTT. It codes for CSVIGGGGSMNTEAFF.

The V gene is TRBV18, the J gene TRBJ1-4, with 8 positions matching TRBD1. CDR3 length: 16 residues. CDR1 and CDR2 (germline): KGHSH, LQKENI. The V and J ends lost 0 bases and 6 bases, in that order; junction bases with no gene match: 6. The DNA for the CDR3 is TGTGCCAGCTCACCACCGTACGGGACAGGACATGAAAAACTGTTTTTT. This translates into CASSPPYGTGHEKLFF.

The chain employs TRBV10-3 and TRBJ2-3, with 10 bases matching TRBD2. From germline, CDR1 is ENHRY and CDR2 SYGVKD. With 4 bases clipped from V and 2 bases from J, the junction kept 6 bases outside the gene matches. The CDR3 runs 16 residues. CDR3 nucleotide sequence: TGTGCCATCAGTGCAGAACTAGCGGGGTTCACAGATACGCAGTATTTT. Its protein is CAISAELAGFTDTQYF.

This clone was seen a single time. The gene calls are TRBV14 and TRBJ2-1; 13 bases agree with TRBD2. This CDR3 has 17 residues. Germline V gives CDR1 SGHDN, CDR2 FVKESK. Trimming at V came to 5 bases and at J to 8 bases, leaving 12 bases not matched to a gene. The CDR3 protein is CASSALPGLAGFDEQFF. CDR3 DNA sequence: TGTGCCAGCAGCGCATTACCGGGACTAGCGGGATTTGATGAGCAGTTCTTC.

The chain joins TRBV12-2 to TRBJ1-1. TRBV12-2 is a listed pseudogene. CDR3 size: 16 residues. The CDR3 loop is CASRLFEIYENTEAFF. The CDR3, as DNA: TGTGCAAGTCGCTTATTTGAGATTTATGAGAACACTGAAGCTTTCTTT.

V is TRBV28 and J is TRBJ1-2; weak D call: TRBD1 (6 bases). This CDR3 is 13 amino acids long. Germline-derived CDR1 and CDR2 are MDHEN and SYDVKM. Between the trimmed V and J ends, which lost 6 bases and 0 bases, there was a span of 8 bases. The CDR3 DNA reads as TGTGCCAGCAGCCGGGACACTAACTATGGCTACACCTTC. It is translated as CASSRDTNYGYTF.

This clone is a singleton in its sample. J is TRBJ1-4 and V is TRBV28; 9 bases agree with TRBD1. Germline-derived CDR1 and CDR2 are MDHEN and SYDVKM. V lost 2 bases, J lost 6 bases, and 1 base stayed unmatched. The CDR3 consists of 14 residues. CDR3 loop: CASSLRDRDEKLFF. The CDR3 DNA is TGTGCCAGCAGTTTACGGGACAGGGATGAAAAACTGTTTTTT.

V usage is TRBV11-2 and J usage is TRBJ1-5; D is perhaps TRBD1 (6 bases). Germline loops: CDR1 SGHAT, CDR2 FQNNGV. The CDR3 runs to 13 residues. V dropped 4 bases and J dropped 7 bases, with 11 bases sitting between them. CDR3 sequence: CASSSGQRQPQHF. The CDR3 DNA reads as TGTGCCAGCAGCTCCGGACAGCGGCAGCCCCAGCATTTT.

The chain joins TRBV28 to TRBJ1-5; a weak D match, TRBD1 (5 bases). The germline V and J ends were trimmed by 2 bases and 2 bases, with 13 bases remaining between them. Germline-derived CDR1 and CDR2 are MDHEN and SYDVKM. There are 16 residues in the CDR3. CDR3 protein: CASSLVGRGGNQPQHF. CDR3 bases: TGTGCCAGCAGTTTAGTGGGGCGGGGTGGCAATCAGCCCCAGCATTTT.

This clone was seen a few times. The chain links TRBV30 to TRBJ2-3; perhaps TRBD2 as D (6 bases). Germline assignment: CDR1 GTSNPN and CDR2 SVGIG (reference sequence). The CDR3 has 15 residues. The germline V and J ends were trimmed by 1 base and 3 bases, with 14 bases remaining between them. The CDR3 DNA sequence: TGTGCCTGGAGTGGATTAGCGGTTAATACAGATACGCAGTATTTT. Protein sequence: CAWSGLAVNTDTQYF.

The chain combines TRBV28 with TRBJ1-2; weak D call: TRBD1 (5 bases). The germline CDR1 and CDR2 sequences are MDHEN and SYDVKM. Deletions cut 3 bases from V and 4 bases from J, with 9 bases between. The CDR3 length is 13 residues. CDR3 coding DNA: TGTGCCAGCAGTTTCACAGGTTCCTATGGCTACACCTTC. Translation gives CASSFTGSYGYTF.

The chain links TRBV6-1 to TRBJ2-7; weak D call: TRBD2 (6 bases). This CDR3 is 13 amino acids long. Trimming stripped 4 bases from V and 11 bases from J, with 18 bases between. From germline, CDR1 is MNHNS and CDR2 SASEGT. The CDR3 DNA reads TGTGCCAGCAGTGTCCGTTTAGCGGTGGGGGAGTACTTC. Amino acids: CASSVRLAVGEYF.

This clone was recorded only once. The V gene is TRBV14, the J gene TRBJ2-2, with TRBD1 identical over 9 bases. Germline CDR1 is SGHDN and CDR2 is FVKESK. The ends lost 1 base at V and 1 base at J; junction bases unmatched: 7. This CDR3 region has 18 residues. In DNA form, the CDR3 reads TGTGCCAGCAGCCAAGGCGGACAGGGGAAACTGAACACCGGGGAGCTGTTTTTT. Its translation is CASSQGGQGKLNTGELFF.

The chain uses TRBV7-9 and TRBJ2-7, with D perhaps matching TRBD1 (5 bases). The CDR3 length is 11 residues. V was clipped by 5 bases and J by 6 bases, with 8 bases between them. Germline-derived CDR1 and CDR2 are SEHNR and FQNEAQ (reference sequence). CDR3 sequence (DNA): TGTGCCAGCAGCGTCACAGGCGAGCAGTACTTC. Amino acid sequence: CASSVTGEQYF.

This clone has a single count. V and J are TRBV5-8 and TRBJ2-3; D might be TRBD2 (5 bases). The CDR3 is 12 residues long. V lost 0 bases to trimming and J lost 9 bases, with 8 bases between them. Germline CDR1 reads SGHTS; CDR2 reads YDEGEE. The CDR3 sequence: CASSLVRGTQYF. The CDR3 bases are TGTGCCAGCAGCTTGGTAAGAGGGACGCAGTATTTT.

This clone appeared a single time. The gene calls are TRBV28 and TRBJ2-6; possible D gene TRBD2, 6 bases. The germline CDR1 and CDR2 sequences are MDHEN and SYDVKM. The CDR3 runs to 19 residues. Trimming cost V 8 bases and J 2 bases, with 25 bases left between them. The CDR3 DNA reads TGTGCCAGCCGCGGGGCAGGGCCCCACCTTGCGGCTGGGGCCAACGTCCTGACTTTC. Protein sequence: CASRGAGPHLAAGANVLTF.

V usage is TRBV10-3 and J usage is TRBJ1-1, with 9 bases identical to TRBD1. This CDR3 is 14 amino acids long. Germline V gene data show CDR1 as ENHRY and CDR2 as SYGVKD. Trimming cost V 1 base and J 9 bases; bases outside gene matches: 6. Written as DNA, the CDR3 is TGTGCCATCAGTGAGTTGGACAGGGGAACACAAGCTTTCTTT. It codes for CAISELDRGTQAFF.